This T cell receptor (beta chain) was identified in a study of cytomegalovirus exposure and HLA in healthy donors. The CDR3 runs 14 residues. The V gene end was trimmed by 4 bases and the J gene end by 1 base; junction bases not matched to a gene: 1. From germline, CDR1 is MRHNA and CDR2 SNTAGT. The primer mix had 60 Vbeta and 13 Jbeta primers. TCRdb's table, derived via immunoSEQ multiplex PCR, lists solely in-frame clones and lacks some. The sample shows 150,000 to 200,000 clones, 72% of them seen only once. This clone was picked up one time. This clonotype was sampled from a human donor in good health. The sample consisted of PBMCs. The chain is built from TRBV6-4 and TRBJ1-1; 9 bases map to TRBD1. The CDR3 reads CASSVDRGNTEAFF. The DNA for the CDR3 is TGTGCCAGCAGTGTGGACAGGGGGAACACTGAAGCTTTCTTT.